One T cell receptor beta chain is described in this entry. Its antigen is still unknown. The sample is drawn from a study of cytomegalovirus exposure and HLA in healthy donors. Background on the study: When fewer than 400 donors were genotyped, roughly four fifths of them were found to fall in the Caucasian-associated ancestry cluster.

The CDR3 sequence is 12 residues long. Trimming shortened V by 6 bases and J by 8 bases, and 11 bases separated the two germline ends. Germline CDR1 LNHDA, CDR2 SQIVND (reference sequence). It was with 60 Vbeta and 13 Jbeta primers that the PCR ran. Sequenced by immunoSEQ multiplex PCR; TCRdb stores in-frame clones only, minus some. The table lists about 160,000 clones, approximately 86% of them singletons. Notes on the study in general: Being indistinguishable, some V segments were excluded, TRBV6-2 and TRBV6-3 among them. Later on, an analysis tied 18,000 or so TCR beta sequences to HLA alleles at 0.05 false discovery rate.

This chain joins TRBV19 and TRBJ2-1, with TRBD2 as a possible D gene (6 bases). The source of this sequence is a woman under 30 in good health and CMV-seronegative. Sequencing was carried out using PBMCs. The CDR3 nucleotides are TGTGCCAGTAGGTGGGGGGTTGATGAGCAGTTCTTC. It encodes CASRWGVDEQFF.